This T cell receptor beta chain was documented in a study of blood T cell repertoires in COVID-19. Using immunoSEQ multiplex PCR, the repertoire was profiled, and TCRdb retains in-frame clones only, with some absent. The repertoire holds tens of thousands of clones, with approximately 84% as singletons. CDR1 and CDR2 from the germline V gene are MNHEY and SMNVEV (reference sequence). CDR3 length: 14 amino acids. Trimming took 5 bases from V and 6 from J, leaving 14 bases between them. Specimen: peripheral blood. The sequence was collected from an elderly woman with COVID-19, enrolled during active disease. The chain employs TRBV27 and TRBJ2-1, with D perhaps TRBD2 (5 bases). For the CDR3, the DNA is TGTGCCAGCAGTCCAGCGGCCACTAGCAATGAGCAGTTCTTC. Encoded protein: CASSPAATSNEQFF.